The T cell receptor beta chain under discussion was sequenced for a study of identifying expanded T cells in peripheral blood. CDR3 size: 14 residues. With 5 bases removed from V and 8 bases from J, the gap between germline ends came to 15 bases. Germline lookup yields CDR1 SEHNR and CDR2 FQNEAQ (reference sequence). Sequencing was performed with immunoSEQ multiplex PCR; in TCRdb, only in-frame clones are kept and a portion is missing. The top ten hold 19% of the sample, which has about 63,000 clones, about four fifths seen once. What was sequenced was blood. The J gene is TRBJ1-4, the V gene TRBV7-9; tentatively, D is TRBD1 (6 bases). The sequence derives from a person aged 18-70 years in good health. The CDR3 sequence: CASSPLDSHEKLFF. CDR3 DNA: TGTGCCAGCAGCCCGTTGGACAGCCACGAAAAACTGTTTTTT.